This T cell receptor beta chain was captured by sequencing in a study of T cells in Graves' hyperthyroidism and ophthalmopathy. Study-wide results and limits: Model output signaled ophthalmopathy a median approximately six months ahead of onset. In the analysis, a 13 V-J model separated ophthalmopathy from stable hyperthyroidism.

In regard to this clonotype: Antigen unknown.

RNA transcripts yielded amplified TCR beta CDR3 regions. The primer set for the first-round RT-PCR of the TCR CDR3 was HTBI. TCRdb re-derived calls from the multiplex PCR reads in MiXCR, one entry per CDR3 protein. The sample shows roughly 300,000 distinct CDR3 sequences, about 20% of them seen only once. The CDR3 is 14 amino acids. Germline CDR1 reads SGHRS; CDR2 reads YFSETQ. The V and J ends lost 4 bases and 7 bases respectively, with 18 bases between them. The sample consisted of blood. J is TRBJ2-7 and V is TRBV5-1; D tentatively fits TRBD1 or TRBD2 (5 bases each). This clonotype originated in a woman aged 45 to 65 with Graves' hyperthyroidism. This CDR3 is CASSDRGGSGEQYF. DNA of the CDR3: TGCGCCAGCAGCGATCGGGGCGGGTCGGGTGAGCAGTACTTC.